This T cell receptor beta chain comes out of a study of T cells in Graves' hyperthyroidism and ophthalmopathy. At the level of the study: Sampling of peripheral blood happened at initial diagnosis, prior to any treatment.

This clonotype was counted ten times or more. Antigen: not known. General study findings and limits: Ophthalmopathy was predicted by the model a median of approximately 6 months ahead of onset. Blood held most thyroid clonotypes expanded above 0.001 frequency.

Amplification of TCR beta CDR3 regions was performed using RNA transcripts as template. HTBI primers drove first-round RT-PCR of the TCR CDR3. Via MiXCR, TCRdb re-called the multiplex PCR reads, giving one row per CDR3 protein. The data hold around 400,000 distinct CDR3 sequences, with around 15% observed a single time. Germline V gene lookup returns CDR1 DFQATT and CDR2 SNEGSKA (reference sequence). The CDR3 runs to 13 residues. The V and J ends lost 6 bases and 3 bases respectively, with 13 bases between them. Enrolled ophthalmopathy patients presented with a Clinical Activity Score of at least 3, a NOSPECS grade of at least 4, and disease duration under 3 months.

This sequence originates from a woman aged 60-75 years with Graves' ophthalmopathy. The V and J genes are TRBV20-1 and TRBJ2-3; the D call may be TRBD1 or TRBD2 (6 bases each). Sequencing input: blood. The CDR3: CSALGGGTDTQYF. The CDR3 DNA reads TGCAGTGCCCTCGGGGGCGGGACAGATACGCAGTATTTT.